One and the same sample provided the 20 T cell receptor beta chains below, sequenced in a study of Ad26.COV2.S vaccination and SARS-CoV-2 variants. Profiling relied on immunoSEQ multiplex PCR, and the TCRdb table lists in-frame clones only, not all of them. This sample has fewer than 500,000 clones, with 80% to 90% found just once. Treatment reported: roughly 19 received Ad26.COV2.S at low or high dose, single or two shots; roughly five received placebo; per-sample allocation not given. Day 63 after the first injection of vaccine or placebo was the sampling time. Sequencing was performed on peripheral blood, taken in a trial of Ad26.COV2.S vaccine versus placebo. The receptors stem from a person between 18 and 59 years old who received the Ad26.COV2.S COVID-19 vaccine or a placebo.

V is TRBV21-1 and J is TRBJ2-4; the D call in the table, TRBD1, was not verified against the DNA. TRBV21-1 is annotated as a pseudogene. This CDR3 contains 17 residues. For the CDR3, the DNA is TGTGCCAGCAGCAAACCCGCCACAGAAACGGCCAAAAACATTCAGTACTTC. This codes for CASSKPATETAKNIQYF.

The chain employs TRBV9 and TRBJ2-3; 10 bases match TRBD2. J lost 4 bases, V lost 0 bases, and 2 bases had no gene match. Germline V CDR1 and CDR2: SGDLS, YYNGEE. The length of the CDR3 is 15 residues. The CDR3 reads CASSVASGGSDTQYF. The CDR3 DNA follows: TGTGCCAGCAGCGTAGCTAGCGGGGGATCAGATACGCAGTATTTT.

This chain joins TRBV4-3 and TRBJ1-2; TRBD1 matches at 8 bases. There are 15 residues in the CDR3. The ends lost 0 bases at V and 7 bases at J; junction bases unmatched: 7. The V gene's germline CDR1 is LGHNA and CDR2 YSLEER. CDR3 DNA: TGCGCCAGCAGCCAAGATCCCGACAGGGGCCTTGGCTACACCTTC. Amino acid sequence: CASSQDPDRGLGYTF.

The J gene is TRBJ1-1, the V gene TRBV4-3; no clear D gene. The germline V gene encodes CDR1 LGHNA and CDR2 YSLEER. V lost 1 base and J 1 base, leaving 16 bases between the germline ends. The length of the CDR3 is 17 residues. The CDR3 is CASSQVIGGMSNTEAFF. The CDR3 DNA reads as TGCGCCAGCAGCCAAGTCATTGGAGGGATGTCGAACACTGAAGCTTTCTTT.

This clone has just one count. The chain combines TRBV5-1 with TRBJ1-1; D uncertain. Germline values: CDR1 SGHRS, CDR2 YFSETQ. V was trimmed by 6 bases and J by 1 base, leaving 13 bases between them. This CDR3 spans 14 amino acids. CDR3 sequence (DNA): TGCGCCAGCAACCTTGGGATGGGGAACACTGAAGCTTTCTTT. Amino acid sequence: CASNLGMGNTEAFF.

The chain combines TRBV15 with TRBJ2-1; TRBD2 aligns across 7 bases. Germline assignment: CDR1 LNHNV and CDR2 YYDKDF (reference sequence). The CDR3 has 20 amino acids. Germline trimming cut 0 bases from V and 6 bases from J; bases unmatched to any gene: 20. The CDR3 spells CATSREEAGLMGTHLNEQFF. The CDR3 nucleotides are TGTGCCACCAGCAGAGAAGAGGCGGGACTAATGGGCACTCATCTCAATGAGCAGTTCTTC.

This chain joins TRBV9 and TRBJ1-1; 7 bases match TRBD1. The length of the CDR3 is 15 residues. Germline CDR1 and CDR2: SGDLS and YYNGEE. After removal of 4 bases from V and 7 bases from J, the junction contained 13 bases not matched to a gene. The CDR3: CASSPKGQRESEAFF. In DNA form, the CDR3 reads TGTGCCAGCAGCCCAAAGGGACAGCGAGAAAGTGAAGCTTTCTTT.

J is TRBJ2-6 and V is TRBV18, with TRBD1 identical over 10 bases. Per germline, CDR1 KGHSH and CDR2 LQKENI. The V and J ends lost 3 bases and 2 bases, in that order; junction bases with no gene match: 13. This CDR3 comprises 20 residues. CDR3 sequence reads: CASSPRYGDRGRPGANVLTF. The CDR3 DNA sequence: TGTGCCAGCTCACCCCGGTATGGCGACAGGGGGCGGCCTGGGGCCAACGTCCTGACTTTC.

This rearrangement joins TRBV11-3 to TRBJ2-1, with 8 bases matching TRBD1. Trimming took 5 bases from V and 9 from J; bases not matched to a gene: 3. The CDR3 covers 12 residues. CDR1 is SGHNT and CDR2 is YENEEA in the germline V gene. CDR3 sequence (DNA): TGTGCCAGCAGCCAGGGGGCGGTTGAGCAGTTCTTC. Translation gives CASSQGAVEQFF.

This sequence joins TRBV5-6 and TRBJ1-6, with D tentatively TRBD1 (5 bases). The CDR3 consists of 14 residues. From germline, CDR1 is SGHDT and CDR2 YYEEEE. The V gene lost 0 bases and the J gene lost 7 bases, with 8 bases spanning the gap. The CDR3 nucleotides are TGTGCCAGCAGCTTGGGGGGCGGCAATTCACCCCTCCACTTT. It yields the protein CASSLGGGNSPLHF.

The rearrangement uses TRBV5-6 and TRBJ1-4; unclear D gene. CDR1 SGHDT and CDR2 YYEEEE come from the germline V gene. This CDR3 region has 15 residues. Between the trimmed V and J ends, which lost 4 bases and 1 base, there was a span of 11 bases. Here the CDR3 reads CASSGGRITNEKLFF. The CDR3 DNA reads TGTGCCAGCAGCGGCGGGCGGATAACTAATGAAAAACTGTTTTTT.

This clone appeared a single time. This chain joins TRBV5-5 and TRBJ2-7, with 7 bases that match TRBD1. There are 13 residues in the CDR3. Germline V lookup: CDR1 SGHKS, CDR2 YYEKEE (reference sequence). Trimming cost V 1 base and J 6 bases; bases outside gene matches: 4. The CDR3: CASSLTGASEQYV. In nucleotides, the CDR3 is TGTGCCAGCAGCTTGACAGGGGCAAGCGAGCAGTACGTC.

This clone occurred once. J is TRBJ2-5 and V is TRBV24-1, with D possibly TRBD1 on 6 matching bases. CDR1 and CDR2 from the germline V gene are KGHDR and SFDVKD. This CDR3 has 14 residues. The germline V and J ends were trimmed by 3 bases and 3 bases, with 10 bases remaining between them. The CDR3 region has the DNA TGTGCCACCAGTGATGTGGCAGGGGAAGAGACCCAGTACTTC. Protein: CATSDVAGEETQYF.

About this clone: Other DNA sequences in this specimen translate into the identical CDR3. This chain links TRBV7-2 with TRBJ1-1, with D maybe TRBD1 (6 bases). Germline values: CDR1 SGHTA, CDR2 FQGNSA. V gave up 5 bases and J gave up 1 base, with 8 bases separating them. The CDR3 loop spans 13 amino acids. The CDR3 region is CASSGQPNTEAFF. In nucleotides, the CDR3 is TGTGCCAGCAGCGGACAGCCGAACACTGAAGCTTTCTTT.

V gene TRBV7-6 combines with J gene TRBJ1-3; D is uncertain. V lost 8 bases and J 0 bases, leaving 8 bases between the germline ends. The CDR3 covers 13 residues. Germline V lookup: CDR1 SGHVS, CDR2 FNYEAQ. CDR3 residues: CASRPSSGNTIYF. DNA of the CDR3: TGTGCCAGCCGCCCGAGCTCTGGAAACACCATATATTTT.

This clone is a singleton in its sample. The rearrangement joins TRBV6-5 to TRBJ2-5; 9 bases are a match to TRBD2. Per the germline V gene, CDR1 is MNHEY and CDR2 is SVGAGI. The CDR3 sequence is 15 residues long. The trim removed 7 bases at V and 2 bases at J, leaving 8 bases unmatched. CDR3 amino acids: CASIKRGDTQETQYF. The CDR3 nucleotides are TGTGCCAGCATTAAGCGGGGGGATACTCAAGAGACCCAGTACTTC.

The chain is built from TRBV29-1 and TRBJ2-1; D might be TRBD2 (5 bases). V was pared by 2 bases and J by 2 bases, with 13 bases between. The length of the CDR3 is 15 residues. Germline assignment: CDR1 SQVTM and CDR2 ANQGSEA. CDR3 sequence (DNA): TGCAGCGTTGAAAGACGGGGAAGCGCCTACAATGAGCAGTTCTTC. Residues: CSVERRGSAYNEQFF.

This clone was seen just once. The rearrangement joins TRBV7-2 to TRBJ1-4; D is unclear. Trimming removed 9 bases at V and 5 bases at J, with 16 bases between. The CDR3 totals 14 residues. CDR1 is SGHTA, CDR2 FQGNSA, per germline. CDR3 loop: CASRGWRTNEKLFF. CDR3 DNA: TGTGCCAGTCGAGGGTGGAGAACCAATGAAAAACTGTTTTTT.

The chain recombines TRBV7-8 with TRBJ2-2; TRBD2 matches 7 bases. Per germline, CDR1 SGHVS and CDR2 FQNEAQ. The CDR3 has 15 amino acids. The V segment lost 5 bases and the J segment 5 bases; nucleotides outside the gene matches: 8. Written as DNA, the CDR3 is TGTGCCAGCAGCCCTAGCCGGGGGGTAACCGGGGAGCTGTTTTTT. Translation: CASSPSRGVTGELFF.

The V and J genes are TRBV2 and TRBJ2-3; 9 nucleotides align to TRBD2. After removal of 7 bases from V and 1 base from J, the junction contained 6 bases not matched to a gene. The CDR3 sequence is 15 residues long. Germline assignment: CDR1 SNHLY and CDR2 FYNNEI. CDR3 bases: TGTGCCAGCACAGGCGGGAGGGCAGGCACAGATACGCAGTATTTT. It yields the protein CASTGGRAGTDTQYF.